The entry below describes one T cell receptor (beta chain). All the donors were Caucasian adults who lived in Nashville, Tennessee. Germline V CDR1 and CDR2: MDHEN, SYDVKM. The CDR3 is 12 residues long. V gave up 7 bases and J gave up 5 bases, with 11 bases separating them. The data belong to a study of shared clonotypes between healthy human individuals. Only in-frame clones appear in the TCRdb table, and some are missing; sequencing was by immunoSEQ multiplex PCR. The sample shows some 2.4 million clones, roughly 93% of them seen only once. The chain is built from TRBV28 and TRBJ1-2; D is ambiguous. The receptor comes from a man between 18 and 29 years old in good health. Some clones in this sample may be carry-over from other donors' samples. Material for sequencing was naive CD4+ T cells from PBMCs. Subset noted: CD45RA+ positively selected. The CDR3 DNA is TGTGCCAGCACCTCAGACCGTTATGGCTACACCTTC. Its protein is CASTSDRYGYTF.